This T cell receptor beta chain was observed in a study of control samples from healthy donors and cancer patients. The germline V and J ends were trimmed by 0 bases and 0 bases, with 5 bases remaining between them. The germline V gene encodes CDR1 SGHRS and CDR2 YFSETQ. The CDR3 covers 14 residues. TCRdb's table, derived via immunoSEQ multiplex PCR, lists solely in-frame clones and lacks some. The sample includes about 160,000 clones, roughly 94% of them seen just once. The sample comprised PBMCs. The rearrangement joins TRBV5-1 to TRBJ2-3; D is unclear. The receptor's source is a man between 60 and 75 years old with colorectal cancer. In nucleotides, the CDR3 is TGCGCCAGCAGCTTGGAACCCAGCACAGATACGCAGTATTTT. Its protein product is CASSLEPSTDTQYF.